This T cell receptor beta chain was sequenced for a study of T cells in Graves' hyperthyroidism and ophthalmopathy. The germline CDR1 and CDR2 sequences are MDHEN and SYDVKM. The CDR3 runs to 15 residues. V lost 3 bases and J 4 bases, leaving 13 bases between the germline ends. Amplification yielded TCR beta CDR3 regions, with RNA transcripts as the source. In the first-round RT-PCR of the TCR CDR3, the HTBI primer set was used. In TCRdb, the multiplex PCR reads were re-called with MiXCR into one record per CDR3 protein. The sample consists of over 250,000 distinct CDR3 sequences, 12% to 15% of them appearing once. This clonotype was observed many times.

This clonotype was sampled from a woman aged 40-49 years with Graves' ophthalmopathy. V gene TRBV28 combines with J gene TRBJ1-3, with D possibly being TRBD1 (5 bases). Input material: blood. The CDR3 DNA sequence: TGTGCCAGCAGTTTGTCGGGGGTGCGGGGAAACACCATATATTTT. This encodes CASSLSGVRGNTIYF. The whole variable domain, remainder taken from reference TRBV28 and TRBJ1-3, is DVKVTQSSRYLVKRTGEKVFLECVQDMDHENMFWYRQDPGLGLRLIYFSYDVKMKEKGDIPEGYSVSREKKERFSLILESASTNQTSMYLCASSLSGVRGNTIYFGEGSWLTVV.